This T cell receptor (beta chain) was identified in a study of T cell responses to AZD1222 COVID-19 vaccine. In the study overall: Pooling covered second doses at about 4 or about 12 weeks.

Note on this clone: Its antigen is unknown.

Germline CDR1 and CDR2: LNHDA and SQIVND (reference sequence). The CDR3 contains 13 residues. Trimming cost V 4 bases and J 7 bases, with 11 bases left between them. Here immunoSEQ multiplex PCR was the method, and the copy in TCRdb shows in-frame clones only, minus some. Among 110,000 to 150,000 clones listed, 80% to 95% were seen once. Study outcomes and limitations: Of the AZD1222 recipients, only 5 or 6 were seropositive at baseline. Distributed over spike, vaccine-associated CD4 TCRs predominated at 160-218 and 743-854. Donors were mostly white British, more females; clonal diversity possibly underestimated.

The source was peripheral blood, collected on day 0 of AZD1222 vaccination. The TCR originated in an adult in good health. This chain joins TRBV19 and TRBJ2-1, with D possibly matching TRBD1 (6 bases). In DNA form, the CDR3 reads TGTGCCAGTAGTACCACAGGGTGGAATGAGCAGTTCTTC. Its translation: CASSTTGWNEQFF. Based on the CDR3 plus reference TRBV19 and TRBJ2-1, the full variable domain is DGGITQSPKYLFRKEGQNVTLSCEQNLNHDAMYWYRQDPGQGLRLIYYSQIVNDFQKGDIAEGYSVSREKKESFPLTVTSAQKNPTAFYLCASSTTGWNEQFFGPGTRLTVL.